The 18 T cell receptor beta chains reported below all come from one sample, sequenced in a study of cytomegalovirus exposure and HLA in healthy donors. PCR used 60 Vbeta primers and 13 Jbeta primers. Sequenced by immunoSEQ multiplex PCR; TCRdb stores in-frame clones only, minus some. Here the sample spans roughly 70,000 clones, about 75% being singletons. Sequenced sample: PBMCs. These receptors originate from a man aged 70-80 years in good health and CMV-seronegative.

The chain recombines TRBV11-2 with TRBJ2-7; 12 positions match TRBD2. The V gene end was trimmed by 3 bases and the J gene end by 6 bases; junction bases not matched to a gene: 6. From germline, CDR1 is SGHAT and CDR2 FQNNGV. There are 15 residues in the CDR3. CDR3 nucleotides: TGTGCCAGCAGCTTTCCGACTAGCGGGAGATCCGAGCAGTACTTC. Amino acid sequence: CASSFPTSGRSEQYF.

The CDR3 sequence is CASSLQGNQPQHF. CDR3 sequence (DNA): TGCGCCAGCAGCTTGCAGGGCAATCAGCCCCAGCATTTT. The chain joins TRBV5-1 to TRBJ1-5; D uncertain. The V end lost 1 base, the J end lost 2 bases, and 4 bases lay between the germline ends. Germline V gene sequence: CDR1 SGHRS, CDR2 YFSETQ. The CDR3 spans 13 residues.

The CDR3 here is CASSPGVGGTYEQYF. CDR3 coding DNA: TGTGCCAGCTCACCCGGTGTAGGGGGTACCTACGAGCAGTACTTC. The chain joins TRBV18 to TRBJ2-7; D perhaps matches TRBD1 (6 bases). The germline gives CDR1 KGHSH, CDR2 LQKENI. The CDR3 loop spans 15 amino acids. Trimming shortened V by 3 bases and J by 2 bases, and 14 bases separated the two germline ends.

The chain joins TRBV11-2 to TRBJ1-1, with a possible D match to TRBD1 (6 bases). The CDR3 consists of 16 residues. The germline CDR1 and CDR2 sequences are SGHAT and FQNNGV. V was trimmed by 8 bases and J by 4 bases, leaving 23 bases between them. The CDR3 loop is CASGAHRGGGVTEAFF. As DNA, the CDR3 is TGTGCCAGCGGAGCTCACCGAGGGGGAGGGGTCACTGAAGCTTTCTTT. The variable domain in full, completed from reference TRBV11-2 and TRBJ1-1, reads EAGVAQSPRYKIIEKRQSVAFWCNPISGHATLYWYQQILGQGPKLLIQFQNNGVVDDSQLPKDRFSAERLKGVDSTLKIQPAKLEDSAVYLCASGAHRGGGVTEAFFGQGTRLTVV.

In this sample, this clone turned up a few times. The chain has TRBV7-9 and TRBJ2-6; a possible D gene is TRBD1 (6 bases). The CDR3 has 16 amino acids. The germline gives CDR1 SEHNR, CDR2 FQNEAQ (reference sequence). V was pared by 7 bases and J by 1 base, with 14 bases between. CDR3 protein: CASTHRDGSGANVLTF. CDR3 DNA sequence: TGTGCCAGCACCCACAGGGACGGGTCTGGGGCCAACGTCCTGACTTTC.

This chain links TRBV11-2 with TRBJ2-7; 9 bases are a match to TRBD2. Germline V gives CDR1 SGHAT, CDR2 FQNNGV. The CDR3 runs to 16 residues. V trimming: 5 bases; J trimming: 2 bases; junction bases outside the gene matches: 10. CDR3 in DNA: TGTGCCAGCAGCCGCTATAGCGGGAGAGGCCCCTACGAGCAGTACTTC. This sequence encodes CASSRYSGRGPYEQYF.

The CDR3 here is CASSTSARDSLDAEQFF. The CDR3 DNA reads TGTGCCAGCAGCACCTCCGCCCGGGACTCATTGGACGCTGAGCAGTTCTTC. The rearrangement joins TRBV9 to TRBJ2-1; D perhaps matches TRBD2 (6 bases). Germline CDR1 reads SGDLS; CDR2 reads YYNGEE. This CDR3 is 17 amino acids long. With 4 bases removed from V and 9 bases from J, the gap between germline ends came to 26 bases. Full variable domain (rest looked up from reference TRBV9 and TRBJ2-1): DSGVTQTPKHLITATGQRVTLRCSPRSGDLSVYWYQQSLDQGLQFLIQYYNGEERAKGNILERFSAQQFPDLHSELNLSSLELGDSALYFCASSTSARDSLDAEQFFGPGTRLTVL.

This sequence joins TRBV10-2 and TRBJ1-1; 7 bases match TRBD1. The CDR3 has 13 amino acids. V dropped 9 bases and J dropped 4; count of bases not matched to a gene: 8. CDR1 is WSHSY and CDR2 is SAAADI in the germline V gene. The DNA for the CDR3 is TGCGCCAGTAAGTCGACAGGGAGCACTGAAGCTTTCTTT. Translation gives CASKSTGSTEAFF.

The genes are TRBV5-1 and TRBJ1-4, with 7 bases matching TRBD1. Germline V CDR1 and CDR2: SGHRS, YFSETQ. CDR3 length: 16 residues. V shed 4 bases and J 5 bases; nucleotides not matched to a gene: 11. CDR3 sequence reads: CASSPDPGQPNEKLFF. The CDR3 coding sequence is TGCGCCAGCAGCCCCGACCCGGGACAGCCGAATGAAAAACTGTTTTTT.

The chain carries TRBV5-1 and TRBJ2-2, with D unclear. The V gene's germline CDR1 is SGHRS and CDR2 YFSETQ. This CDR3 spans 17 amino acids. The V and J ends lost 0 bases and 0 bases respectively, with 12 bases between them. This CDR3 is CASSLATDTTNTGELFF. CDR3 sequence (DNA): TGCGCCAGCAGCTTGGCCACCGACACCACGAACACCGGGGAGCTGTTTTTT.

The chain recombines TRBV11-3 with TRBJ2-1, with 7 positions matching TRBD2. The trim removed 5 bases at V and 8 bases at J, leaving 9 bases unmatched. Germline V lookup: CDR1 SGHNT, CDR2 YENEEA. This CDR3 is built from 14 residues. In DNA form, the CDR3 reads TGTGCCAGCAGCCCGGGACGGGGGAGGGATGAGCAGTTCTTC. This codes for CASSPGRGRDEQFF.

This clone showed up just a few times. The chain is built from TRBV6-1 and TRBJ1-4; the D gene is possibly TRBD1 (5 bases). The CDR3 consists of 16 residues. CDR1 is MNHNS, CDR2 SASEGT, per germline. V dropped 0 bases and J dropped 7 bases, with 15 bases sitting between them. CDR3 amino acids: CASSEAHSGWVEKLFF. The CDR3 nucleotides are TGTGCCAGCAGTGAAGCGCACTCAGGGTGGGTTGAAAAACTGTTTTTT.

The DNA of the CDR3 is TGTGCCAGCAGAGCCAACGTTGGGCGTGGATTGTACAATGAGCAGTTCTTC. Its translation is CASRANVGRGLYNEQFF. The chain recombines TRBV27 with TRBJ2-1; D gene unclear. The CDR3 length is 17 residues. Trimming shortened V by 6 bases and J by 4 bases, and 22 bases separated the two germline ends. Per germline, CDR1 MNHEY and CDR2 SMNVEV (reference sequence).

The chain carries TRBV6-6 and TRBJ1-2; D not resolved. Trimming shortened V by 6 bases and J by 2 bases, and 7 bases separated the two germline ends. This CDR3 region has 12 residues. Germline V lookup: CDR1 MNHNY, CDR2 SVGAGI (reference sequence). The CDR3 sequence is CASRGGNYGYTF. The CDR3 DNA reads as TGTGCCAGCAGAGGAGGGAACTATGGCTACACCTTC.

This chain uses TRBV6-1 with TRBJ1-4, with D possibly TRBD1 on 5 matching bases. Trimming removed 2 bases from V and 5 bases from J, with 12 bases in between. The germline gives CDR1 MNHNS, CDR2 SASEGT. CDR3 length equals 15 residues. DNA of the CDR3: TGTGCCAGCAGTGAACAGGGATTCGGGAATGAAAAACTGTTTTTT. Protein: CASSEQGFGNEKLFF.

This rearrangement joins TRBV5-1 to TRBJ2-1, with D maybe TRBD1 (6 bases). The V gene lost 4 bases and the J gene lost 6 bases, with 14 bases spanning the gap. In germline, CDR1 is SGHRS, CDR2 YFSETQ. The CDR3 is made up of 14 amino acids. The CDR3 DNA is TGCGCCAGCAGCCCATTCGACAGGACCAATGAGCAGTTCTTC. This sequence encodes CASSPFDRTNEQFF.

The chain joins TRBV11-2 to TRBJ2-1, with TRBD2 identical over 9 bases. There are 14 residues in the CDR3. The germline gives CDR1 SGHAT, CDR2 FQNNGV. With V trimmed by 3 bases and J by 12 bases, 9 bases remained unmatched. The CDR3 DNA sequence: TGTGCCAGCAGCTTCCAAGGCGTTAGCGGGAGGCAGTTCTTC. It codes for CASSFQGVSGRQFF.

The chain recombines TRBV9 with TRBJ2-3; 12 nucleotides line up with TRBD2. Germline CDR1 and CDR2: SGDLS and YYNGEE. This CDR3 has 18 amino acids. Losses at the gene ends were 3 bases for V and 4 bases for J; bases not matched to a gene: 12. The CDR3 protein is CASSAEFLASGRADTQYF. As DNA, the CDR3 is TGTGCCAGCAGCGCCGAGTTCCTGGCTAGCGGGAGGGCAGATACGCAGTATTTT.